Shown below are 5 T cell receptor beta chains from a single sample sequenced in a study of cytomegalovirus exposure and HLA in healthy donors. TCRdb's copy holds only in-frame clones and misses some; the assay was immunoSEQ multiplex PCR. The data contain 150,000 to 200,000 clones, around nine tenths of them singletons. Sample: PBMCs. These receptors all stem from a man between 18 and 35 years old in good health and CMV-seropositive.

The V call is TRBV4-1, the J call TRBJ2-1; D may be TRBD1 (6 bases). V lost 2 bases and J 4 bases, leaving 12 bases between the germline ends. The CDR3 has 15 amino acids. Germline V gene lookup returns CDR1 MGHRA and CDR2 YSYEKL. CDR3 sequence (DNA): TGCGCCAGCAGCCAACCTGCGAGGGGGTACAATGAGCAGTTCTTC. It translates to CASSQPARGYNEQFF.

The genes are TRBV5-4 and TRBJ2-7, with D unclear. Germline CDR1 is SGHNT and CDR2 is YYREEE (reference sequence). V was trimmed by 0 bases and J by 6 bases, leaving 4 bases between them. There are 11 residues in the CDR3. The CDR3 sequence: CASSLAGEQYF. In DNA form, the CDR3 reads TGTGCCAGCAGCTTGGCAGGCGAGCAGTACTTC.

The rearrangement uses TRBV5-6 and TRBJ2-7; unclear D gene. This CDR3 is 13 amino acids long. Germline V CDR1 and CDR2: SGHDT, YYEEEE. V was shortened by 1 base and J by 1 base, with 6 bases between the two germline ends. The CDR3 bases are TGTGCCAGCAGCTTGACTCTTTCCTACGAGCAGTACTTC. Protein product: CASSLTLSYEQYF.

This sequence joins TRBV4-3 and TRBJ2-7, with D unclear. Germline V gives CDR1 LGHNA, CDR2 YSLEER. This CDR3 is built from 13 residues. V was pared by 0 bases and J by 4 bases, with 7 bases between. CDR3 DNA: TGCGCCAGCAGCCAAGAGAGTAATTACGAGCAGTACTTC. Translating it yields CASSQESNYEQYF.

This clone appeared many times. The genes are TRBV27 and TRBJ1-2, with TRBD1 matching over 10 bases. CDR1 MNHEY and CDR2 SMNVEV come from the germline V gene (reference sequence). The V and J ends lost 6 bases and 5 bases, in that order; junction bases with no gene match: 12. The CDR3 is 16 amino acids. This CDR3 reads CASREYQPGQGYGYTF. CDR3 DNA: TGTGCCAGCAGAGAATACCAACCGGGACAGGGGTATGGCTACACCTTC.